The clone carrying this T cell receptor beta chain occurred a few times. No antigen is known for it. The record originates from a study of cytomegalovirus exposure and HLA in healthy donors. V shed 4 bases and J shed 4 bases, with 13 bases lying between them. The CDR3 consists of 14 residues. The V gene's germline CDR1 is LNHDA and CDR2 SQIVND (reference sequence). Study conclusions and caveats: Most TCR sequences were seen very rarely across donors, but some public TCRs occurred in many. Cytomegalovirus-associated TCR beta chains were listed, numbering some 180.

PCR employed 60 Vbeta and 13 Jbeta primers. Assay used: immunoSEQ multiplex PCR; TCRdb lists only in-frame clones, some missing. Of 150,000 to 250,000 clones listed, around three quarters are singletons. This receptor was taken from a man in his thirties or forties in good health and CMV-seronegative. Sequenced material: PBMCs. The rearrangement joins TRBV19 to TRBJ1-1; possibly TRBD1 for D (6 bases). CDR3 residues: CASSTQGIGTEAFF. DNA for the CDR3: TGTGCCAGTAGTACACAGGGAATTGGCACTGAAGCTTTCTTT. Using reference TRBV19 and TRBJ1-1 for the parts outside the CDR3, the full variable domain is DGGITQSPKYLFRKEGQNVTLSCEQNLNHDAMYWYRQDPGQGLRLIYYSQIVNDFQKGDIAEGYSVSREKKESFPLTVTSAQKNPTAFYLCASSTQGIGTEAFFGQGTRLTVV.